One and the same sample provided the 26 T cell receptor beta chains below, sequenced in a study of CD8+CD57+ T cells in acquired aplastic anemia. Genomic DNA served as template for TCR beta VDJ and CDR3 profiling. MiXCR was run by TCRdb on the reads, yielding one entry per CDR3 protein. The sample contains over 150,000 distinct CDR3 sequences, about 50% of which appear only once. By flow cytometry, patients selected for sequencing had shown an expansion of CD8+CD57+ cells. Specimen: sorted CD4+, CD8+, or CD8+CD57+ T cells (not recorded which) from PBMCs. Source of these receptors: a human donor with aplastic anemia.

The chain carries TRBV12-5 and TRBJ1-4; the match to TRBD1 covers 9 bases. This CDR3 contains 15 residues. Trimming at V came to 3 bases and at J to 5 bases, leaving 4 bases not matched to a gene. In germline, CDR1 is LGHNT, CDR2 FRNRAP. The CDR3 loop is CASGFFGTGNEKLFF. DNA for the CDR3: TGTGCTAGTGGTTTTTTTGGGACAGGGAATGAAAAACTGTTTTTT.

The gene calls are TRBV29-1 and TRBJ1-5; D might be TRBD1 (5 bases). Deletions cut 6 bases from V and 7 bases from J, with 16 bases between. The CDR3 is made up of 13 amino acids. Germline V gives CDR1 SQVTM, CDR2 ANQGSEA. CDR3 DNA sequence: TGCAGCGTCCAAGACAGAGAGGAGCAGCCCCAGCATTTT. It translates to CSVQDREEQPQHF. Full variable domain (missing parts from reference TRBV29-1 and TRBJ1-5): SAVISQKPSRDICQRGTSLTIQCQVDSQVTMMFWYRQQPGQSLTLIATANQGSEATYESGFVIDKFPISRPNLTFSTLTVSNMSPEDSSIYLCSVQDREEQPQHFGDGTRLSIL.

The rearrangement uses TRBV19 and TRBJ2-7; D is undetermined. The V and J ends lost 7 bases and 5 bases respectively, with 15 bases between them. CDR1 is LNHDA and CDR2 is SQIVND in the germline V gene (reference sequence). The CDR3 is made up of 13 amino acids. As DNA, the CDR3 is TGTGCCAGTACCACTTGGGCCCCCAACGAGCAGTACTTC. This gives the protein CASTTWAPNEQYF. Looking up the rest from reference TRBV19 and TRBJ2-7 gives the full variable domain: DGGITQSPKYLFRKEGQNVTLSCEQNLNHDAMYWYRQDPGQGLRLIYYSQIVNDFQKGDIAEGYSVSREKKESFPLTVTSAQKNPTAFYLCASTTWAPNEQYFGPGTRLTVT.

This rearrangement joins TRBV10-2 to TRBJ2-2; D unresolved. The V end was cut by 4 bases, the J end by 2 bases, with 14 bases between. The CDR3 totals 16 residues. Germline assignment: CDR1 WSHSY and CDR2 SAAADI. CDR3 sequence (DNA): TGCGCCAGCAGTGCATTGAACACAGCTAACACCGGGGAGCTGTTTTTT. Protein: CASSALNTANTGELFF.

V is TRBV25-1 and J is TRBJ1-5; a weak D match, TRBD1 (6 bases). Germline CDR1 reads MGHDK; CDR2 reads SYGVNS. The CDR3 length is 14 residues. V lost 5 bases and J lost 4, with 12 bases in between. The chain's CDR3 is CASSTTGSNQPQHF. For the CDR3, the DNA is TGTGCCAGCAGTACTACAGGGTCGAATCAGCCCCAGCATTTT.

This clonotype was picked up one time. This CDR3 is CSVDRGPYEQYF. The DNA for the CDR3 is TGCAGCGTTGACAGGGGCCCCTACGAGCAGTACTTC. The V and J genes are TRBV29-1 and TRBJ2-7, with a possible D match to TRBD1 (6 bases). The CDR3 extends over 12 amino acids. Germline V gene sequence: CDR1 SQVTM, CDR2 ANQGSEA. V was shortened by 3 bases and J by 2 bases, with 8 bases between the two germline ends.

This clonotype was recorded many times. At one end, the junction sequence differs from germline, possibly due to a read error. The chain joins TRBV7-2 to TRBJ2-3; 8 nucleotides match TRBD2. The germline gives CDR1 SGHTA, CDR2 FQGNSA. The CDR3 spans 15 residues. CDR3 sequence (DNA): TGTGCCAGCAACTTAGCGCGGGGGGACACAGATACGCAGTATTTT. It encodes CASNLARGDTDTQYF.

This clonotype came up a few times. The V gene is TRBV7-9, the J gene TRBJ2-7; D is uncertain. The CDR3 length is 13 residues. Trimming took 5 bases from V and 0 from J, leaving 8 bases between them. Germline assignment: CDR1 SEHNR and CDR2 FQNEAQ (reference sequence). CDR3 sequence: CASSRVNSYEQYF. The CDR3 bases are TGTGCCAGCAGCCGAGTTAACTCCTACGAGCAGTACTTC.

This clonotype was seen many times. The chain links TRBV12-3 or TRBV12-4 to TRBJ2-2, with 7 bases that match TRBD1. The CDR3 spans 15 residues. V trimming: 5 bases; J trimming: 2 bases; junction bases outside the gene matches: 5. CDR3 bases: TGTGCCAGCAGTCCCGGGACAGCAAACACCGGGGAGCTGTTTTTT. Residues: CASSPGTANTGELFF.

This clonotype was recorded a few times. V is TRBV25-1 and J is TRBJ2-5, with TRBD1 matching 7 bases. This CDR3 is 14 amino acids long. Germline V gene sequence: CDR1 MGHDK, CDR2 SYGVNS. J lost 0 bases, V lost 5 bases, and 3 bases had no gene match. Here the CDR3 reads CASSWDSYQETQYF. CDR3 nucleotides: TGTGCCAGCAGTTGGGACAGTTACCAAGAGACCCAGTACTTC. The entire variable domain, with the rest obtained from reference TRBV25-1 and TRBJ2-5, is as follows: EADIYQTPRYLVIGTGKKITLECSQTMGHDKMYWYQQDPGMELHLIHYSYGVNSTEKGDLSSESTVSRIRTEHFPLTLESARPSHTSQYLCASSWDSYQETQYFGPGTRLLVL.

Comments on this clonotype: A much bigger clone sits one base away, suggesting this may be a read error. The CDR3 ends on some other residue instead of the conserved phenylalanine or tryptophan, so this is likely a read error. CDR3 DNA sequence: TGTGCCAGCAGTTATTCTCCTCGCACTGAAGCTTTCTCT. Residues: CASSYSPRTEAFS. The chain employs TRBV6-5 and TRBJ1-1, with D uncertain. Germline CDR1 is MNHEY and CDR2 is SVGAGI. With 3 bases removed from V and 4 bases from J, the gap between germline ends came to 9 bases. The CDR3 is made up of 13 amino acids.

This clonotype was counted only a few times. V and J are TRBV3-1 and TRBJ2-1; 7 positions agree with TRBD1. The trim removed 2 bases at V and 7 bases at J, leaving 2 bases unmatched. Germline CDR1 and CDR2: LGHDT and YNNKEL (reference sequence). The CDR3 has 13 residues. In DNA, the CDR3 is TGTGCCAGCAGCCAAAAGACAGGGAATGAGCAGTTCTTC. It specifies CASSQKTGNEQFF.

In this sample, this clonotype turned up a few times. V and J are TRBV11-2 and TRBJ1-3, with D unresolved. CDR3 length: 15 residues. Trimming took 0 bases from V and 2 from J, leaving 8 bases between them. Germline V lookup: CDR1 SGHAT, CDR2 FQNNGV. The CDR3 protein is CASSLEGLAGNTIYF. The CDR3 coding sequence is TGTGCCAGCAGCTTAGAGGGGTTAGCTGGAAACACCATATATTTT.

This clonotype has at least ten counts. The chain uses TRBV12-3 or TRBV12-4 and TRBJ1-1; D may be TRBD1 (6 bases). The germline V and J ends were trimmed by 6 bases and 6 bases, with 17 bases remaining between them. The CDR3 has 14 amino acids. The CDR3 spells CASRRGGGWAEAFF. As DNA, the CDR3 is TGTGCCAGCAGGCGAGGGGGGGGTTGGGCTGAAGCTTTCTTT.

This clonotype has ten or more counts. The chain employs TRBV20-1 and TRBJ2-3; 8 nucleotides align to TRBD2. Germline CDR1 and CDR2: DFQATT and SNEGSKA (reference sequence). The V gene end was trimmed by 0 bases and the J gene end by 1 base; junction bases not matched to a gene: 3. This CDR3 contains 15 residues. The CDR3 loop reads CSARDRAGGTDTQYF. The DNA for the CDR3 is TGCAGTGCTAGAGATCGAGCGGGGGGCACAGATACGCAGTATTTT.

This clonotype was seen a handful of times. The rearrangement uses TRBV4-1 and TRBJ1-5; D uncertain. This CDR3 region has 13 residues. Trimming took off 1 base at V and 2 bases at J, with 3 bases between the two ends. The V gene's germline CDR1 is MGHRA and CDR2 YSYEKL. Here the CDR3 DNA reads TGCGCCAGCAGCCAAGTGGGCAATCAGCCCCAGCATTTT. This codes for CASSQVGNQPQHF.

The J gene is TRBJ2-5, the V gene TRBV7-3, with 8 bases lining up with TRBD2. The CDR3 contains 16 residues. The junction had 9 bases not matched to a gene; V was cut back by 4 bases and J by 2 bases. Looked up from germline, CDR1 is SGHTA and CDR2 is FQGTGA. The CDR3 nucleotides read TGTGCCAGCAGCTCCCCCGGGGGGGCCCCACAAGAGACCCAGTACTTC. Its translation: CASSSPGGAPQETQYF.

This clonotype was found many times. The V call is TRBV2, the J call TRBJ1-3, with D maybe TRBD1 (6 bases). Trimming stripped 7 bases from V and 2 bases from J, with 12 bases between. The CDR3 is made up of 14 amino acids. Per the germline V gene, CDR1 is SNHLY and CDR2 is FYNNEI. The CDR3 nucleotides read TGTGCCAGCAACCTAGGGGGGACTGGAAACACCATATATTTT. It codes for CASNLGGTGNTIYF. Using reference TRBV2 and TRBJ1-3 for the parts outside the CDR3, the full variable domain is EPEVTQTPSHQVTQMGQEVILRCVPISNHLYFYWYRQILGQKVEFLVSFYNNEISEKSEIFDDQFSVERPDGSNFTLKIRSTKLEDSAMYFCASNLGGTGNTIYFGEGSWLTVV.

This clonotype was observed at least ten times. The chain has TRBV19 and TRBJ1-2, with TRBD1 matching 7 bases. J lost 5 bases, V lost 3 bases, and 6 bases had no gene match. CDR1 is LNHDA and CDR2 is SQIVND in the germline V gene (reference sequence). The CDR3 covers 14 residues. The CDR3 DNA is TGTGCCAGTAGTATCGGCAGGGGGGCATATGGCTACACCTTC. As protein: CASSIGRGAYGYTF.

The genes are TRBV15 and TRBJ2-2, with D unclear. Germline CDR1 LNHNV, CDR2 YYDKDF (reference sequence). The CDR3 sequence is 14 residues long. The V end was cut by 3 bases, the J end by 7 bases, with 12 bases between. This CDR3 reads CATSRGNGHGELFF. Written as DNA, the CDR3 is TGTGCCACCAGCAGGGGAAACGGGCACGGGGAGCTGTTTTTT.

To note about this clonotype: A read error may be the cause here, since a much bigger clone is one base away. The V and J genes are TRBV19 and TRBJ1-5; 9 bases are shared with TRBD1. There are 17 residues in the CDR3. The germline V gene has CDR1 LNHDA and CDR2 SQIVND (reference sequence). The CDR3 sequence is CASSGQGSTSLNRPQHF. CDR3 nucleotide sequence: TGTGCCAGTAGTGGACAGGGGAGTACTAGCTTGAATCGGCCCCAGCATTTT.

This clonotype was observed at least ten times. The CDR3 DNA follows: TGTGCCAACCCCCATGGGAGGGTTTCCTCTGGAAACACCATATATTTT. Its translation is CANPHGRVSSGNTIYF. J is TRBJ1-3 and V is TRBV19; D is uncertain. Per germline, CDR1 LNHDA and CDR2 SQIVND (reference sequence). Trimming removed 10 bases at V and 0 bases at J, with 19 bases between. The CDR3 extends over 16 amino acids. Full variable domain (missing parts from reference TRBV19 and TRBJ1-3): DGGITQSPKYLFRKEGQNVTLSCEQNLNHDAMYWYRQDPGQGLRLIYYSQIVNDFQKGDIAEGYSVSREKKESFPLTVTSAQKNPTAFYLCANPHGRVSSGNTIYFGEGSWLTVV.

The V call is TRBV24-1, the J call TRBJ1-2; D is uncertain. The CDR3 contains 15 residues. With 5 bases removed from V and 1 base from J, the gap between germline ends came to 13 bases. Germline assignment: CDR1 KGHDR and CDR2 SFDVKD. This chain's CDR3 is CATSGEVKGNYGYTF. As DNA, the CDR3 is TGTGCCACCAGTGGTGAGGTGAAGGGTAACTATGGCTACACCTTC.

This chain links TRBV19 with TRBJ2-7, with a possible D match to TRBD2 (7 bases). The CDR3 has 14 residues. The V end lost 6 bases, the J end lost 2 bases, and 14 bases lay between the germline ends. Germline values: CDR1 LNHDA, CDR2 SQIVND (reference sequence). CDR3 sequence: CASSLRGGPYEQYF. The CDR3 DNA sequence: TGTGCCAGTAGCCTAAGGGGGGGCCCCTACGAGCAGTACTTC.

The J gene is TRBJ2-1, the V gene TRBV5-5, with 7 bases that match TRBD1. Germline V gene data show CDR1 as SGHKS and CDR2 as YYEKEE (reference sequence). The CDR3 consists of 14 residues. Trimming at V came to 3 bases and at J to 6 bases, leaving 6 bases not matched to a gene. The CDR3 DNA sequence: TGTGCCAGCAGCTGGACAGGTTTGTTCAATGAGCAGTTCTTC. It is translated as CASSWTGLFNEQFF. The whole variable domain, filled in from reference TRBV5-5 and TRBJ2-1, reads DAGVTQSPTHLIKTRGQQVTLRCSPISGHKSVSWYQQVLGQGPQFIFQYYEKEERGRGNFPDRFSARQFPNYSSELNVNALLLGDSALYLCASSWTGLFNEQFFGPGTRLTVL.

The sample holds many counts of this clonotype. V gene TRBV9 combines with J gene TRBJ2-7, with D possibly being TRBD2 (6 bases). The CDR3 spans 16 residues. V shed 3 bases and J shed 7 bases, with 23 bases lying between them. Germline lookup yields CDR1 SGDLS and CDR2 YYNGEE. The CDR3 spells CASSALPGTPPREQYF. The DNA of the CDR3 is TGTGCCAGCAGCGCCCTACCCGGGACTCCACCGCGGGAGCAGTACTTC.